The entry below describes one T cell receptor beta chain. Primers used for first-strand cDNA, a TRAV- and TRBV-specific set, covered both alpha and beta chains. With a constant-region primer and a V-primer adapter, TCRs were subjected to roughly 18 PCR cycles of amplification. Using its own MiXCR run on the reads, TCRdb lists one record per CDR3 protein. The data show some 88,000 distinct CDR3 sequences, 9.4% seen once. This entry belongs to a study of low-dose radiotherapy and immunotherapy resistance in tumors. The overall study: Every 2 weeks, cohort 1 got 0.5 Gy, reaching 6.5 Gy to the planning target volume.

The CDR3 has 12 residues. Germline V gene sequence: CDR1 MDHEN, CDR2 SYDVKM. Deletions cut 6 bases from V and 3 bases from J, with 9 bases between. Stated time point: before trial treatment. The V call is TRBV28, the J call TRBJ2-7; D is unclear. The receptor comes from a male donor with prostate cancer. The sample in question was PBMCs, obtained before treatment. This CDR3 reads CASRGIYYEQYF. The CDR3 nucleotides are TGTGCCAGCAGGGGGATCTACTACGAGCAGTACTTC.